Each of the 12 T cell receptor beta chains below was sequenced from the same sample in a study of T cell responses to AZD1222 COVID-19 vaccine. Sequencing was performed with immunoSEQ multiplex PCR; in TCRdb, only in-frame clones are kept and a portion is missing. The sample carries approximately 150,000 clones, 85% to 90% recorded once. The input for sequencing was peripheral blood, taken on day 0 of AZD1222 vaccination. The source of these receptors is an adult in good health.

This rearrangement joins TRBV28 to TRBJ2-7; D might be TRBD2 (5 bases). Germline V gene sequence: CDR1 MDHEN, CDR2 SYDVKM. Trimming removed 5 bases at V and 4 bases at J, with 15 bases between. The CDR3 totals 14 residues. The DNA of the CDR3 is TGTGCCAGCAGTCTTACTAGAACCCTTTACGAGCAGTACTTC. Its translation: CASSLTRTLYEQYF.

The chain couples TRBV9 to TRBJ2-3; D gene uncertain. The germline V gene encodes CDR1 SGDLS and CDR2 YYNGEE. V lost 0 bases, J lost 3 bases, and 5 bases lay in between. The CDR3 consists of 13 residues. The CDR3 region has the DNA TGTGCCAGCAGCGTAGGACTTACAGATACGCAGTATTTT. This sequence encodes CASSVGLTDTQYF.

V is TRBV5-5 and J is TRBJ2-2; TRBD2 matches at 14 bases. This CDR3 has 17 residues. Germline CDR1 SGHKS, CDR2 YYEKEE (reference sequence). V lost 5 bases to trimming and J lost 5 bases; unmatched junction nucleotides: 8. CDR3 sequence reads: CASSYRGLAGGTGELFF. The CDR3 DNA reads as TGTGCCAGCAGTTACCGAGGACTAGCGGGGGGTACCGGGGAGCTGTTTTTT.

The chain carries TRBV9 and TRBJ2-1; TRBD1 is a possible D gene (5 bases). CDR3 size: 15 residues. The germline V gene encodes CDR1 SGDLS and CDR2 YYNGEE. V was clipped by 3 bases and J by 0 bases, with 10 bases between them. This chain's CDR3 is CASSAGPSSYNEQFF. CDR3 coding DNA: TGTGCCAGCAGCGCAGGGCCGAGCTCCTACAATGAGCAGTTCTTC.

This sequence joins TRBV2 and TRBJ2-1; 9 bases align to TRBD2. Trimming took 7 bases from V and 2 from J; bases not matched to a gene: 6. Germline V CDR1 and CDR2: SNHLY, FYNNEI. The CDR3 has 15 amino acids. The CDR3 loop reads CASKQREATYNEQFF. CDR3 coding DNA: TGTGCCAGCAAGCAGCGGGAGGCCACCTACAATGAGCAGTTCTTC.

This chain joins TRBV5-1 and TRBJ1-1; 7 bases line up with TRBD1. The junction had 13 bases not matched to a gene; V was cut back by 4 bases and J by 7 bases. The germline CDR1 and CDR2 sequences are SGHRS and YFSETQ. This CDR3 spans 15 amino acids. CDR3 DNA: TGCGCCAGCAGCGGACCAACAGGGGTTAACGGTGAAGCTTTCTTT. Translated: CASSGPTGVNGEAFF.

This chain's CDR3 is CSASVGPHEQYF. Here the CDR3 DNA reads TGCAGTGCTAGTGTTGGCCCGCACGAGCAGTACTTC. V usage is TRBV20-1 and J usage is TRBJ2-7; D call uncertain. Germline CDR1 DFQATT, CDR2 SNEGSKA (reference sequence). CDR3 length: 12 amino acids. V lost 3 bases, J lost 5 bases, and 11 bases lay in between.

V and J are TRBV27 and TRBJ2-7; D might be TRBD1 (5 bases). The ends were cut back, 8 bases at V and 4 bases at J, with 18 bases in the middle. From germline, CDR1 is MNHEY and CDR2 SMNVEV (reference sequence). This CDR3 region has 14 residues. The CDR3 nucleotides read TGTGCCAGCGCGTTACAGGATCCCCGGTACGAGCAGTACTTC. It is translated as CASALQDPRYEQYF.

The chain is built from TRBV25-1 and TRBJ1-2; perhaps TRBD1 as D (5 bases). The V end lost 3 bases, the J end lost 9 bases, and 11 bases lay between the germline ends. The CDR3 totals 12 residues. Germline CDR1 and CDR2: MGHDK and SYGVNS. The CDR3 DNA reads TGTGCCAGCAGTGACGCACAGGTCCGCTACACCTTC. Translated, it gives CASSDAQVRYTF.

The V gene is TRBV5-1, the J gene TRBJ2-3; unclear D gene. This CDR3 region has 14 residues. Trimming removed 5 bases from V and 4 bases from J, with 14 bases in between. Germline V gene lookup returns CDR1 SGHRS and CDR2 YFSETQ. This chain's CDR3 is CASSGGRSSDTQYF. The CDR3 DNA is TGCGCCAGCAGTGGTGGAAGGTCTTCAGATACGCAGTATTTT.

In its sample, this clone was seen once. The J gene is TRBJ1-5, the V gene TRBV28; D remains ambiguous. The ends were cut back, 2 bases at V and 6 bases at J, with 8 bases in the middle. Germline CDR1 is MDHEN and CDR2 is SYDVKM. The CDR3 loop spans 13 amino acids. The chain's CDR3 is CASSLLPGQPQHF. The CDR3 bases are TGTGCCAGCAGTTTACTCCCCGGTCAGCCCCAGCATTTT.

This clone was seen a single time. This chain joins TRBV7-9 and TRBJ1-6, with D uncertain. V was cut by 6 bases and J by 5 bases, with 11 bases left in between. Germline CDR1 reads SEHNR; CDR2 reads FQNEAQ (reference sequence). The CDR3 is 14 amino acids. Here the CDR3 DNA reads TGTGCCAGCAGTTCGACCGCGGATAATTCACCCCTCCACTTT. As protein: CASSSTADNSPLHF.